This T cell receptor (beta chain) was retrieved from a study of graft-versus-host responses after intestinal transplantation. The study, taken as a whole, reports: Detection of GvH clones occurred in recipient marrow, and some had their first appearance in ileum or blood.

As regards this clone: The antigen is unknown.

Per the germline V gene, CDR1 is SEHNR and CDR2 is FQNEAQ (reference sequence). Trimming took 8 bases from V and 6 from J; bases not matched to a gene: 6. The CDR3 has 12 amino acids. Assay used: immunoSEQ multiplex PCR; TCRdb lists only in-frame clones, some missing. This table has under 45,000 clones, 80% to 95% appearing once. The chain is built from TRBV7-9 and TRBJ2-7, with TRBD2 identical over 8 bases. The specimen comprised PBMCs, sampled roughly 110 weeks after intestinal transplantation. The clonotype comes from a human patient who received an intestinal transplant, so some T cells may come from the graft donor. For the CDR3, the DNA is TGTGCCAGCTCGGGAGGGAGGCTCGAGCAGTACTTC. It codes for CASSGGRLEQYF.